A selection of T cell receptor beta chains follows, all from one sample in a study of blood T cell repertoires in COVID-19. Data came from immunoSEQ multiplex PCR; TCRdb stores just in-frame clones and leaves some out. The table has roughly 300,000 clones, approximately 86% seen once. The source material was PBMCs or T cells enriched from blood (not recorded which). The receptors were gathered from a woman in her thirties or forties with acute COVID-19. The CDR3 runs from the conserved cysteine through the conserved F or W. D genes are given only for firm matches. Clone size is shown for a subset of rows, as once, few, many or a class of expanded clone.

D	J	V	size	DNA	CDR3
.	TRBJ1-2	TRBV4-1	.	TGCGCCAGCAGCCAAGATCGGGGTGTGGATGGCTACACCTTC	CASSQDRGVDGYTF
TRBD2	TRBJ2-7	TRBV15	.	TGTGCCACCAGCTCGCGATACCATGGACTAGTCTCCTACGAGCAGTACTTC	CATSSRYHGLVSYEQYF
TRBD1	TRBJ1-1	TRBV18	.	TGTGCCAGCTCACCGAGGCAGGGGGGTTACACTGAAGCTTTCTTT	CASSPRQGGYTEAFF
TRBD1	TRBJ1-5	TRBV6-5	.	TGTGCCAGCAGGGGGACAGGGATTCAGCCCCAGCATTTT	CASRGTGIQPQHF
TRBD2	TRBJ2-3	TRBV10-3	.	TGTGCCATCAGAGGATCTAGCGGGGGGACTAGCACAGATACGCAGTATTTT	CAIRGSSGGTSTDTQYF
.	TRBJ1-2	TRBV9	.	TGTGCCAGCAGCGTCGCGGGGAATGGAAACTATGGCTACACCTTC	CASSVAGNGNYGYTF
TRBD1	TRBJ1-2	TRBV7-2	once	TGTGCCAGCAGCTTAGGCAGGACAGGGGGTTATGGCTACACCTTC	CASSLGRTGGYGYTF
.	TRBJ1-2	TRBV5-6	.	TGTGCCAGCAGCTACAGGGAGGGGAACTATGGCTACACCTTC	CASSYREGNYGYTF
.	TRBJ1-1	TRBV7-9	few	TGTGCCAGCACCCAACAGGGAATGGACACTGAAGCTTTCTTT	CASTQQGMDTEAFF
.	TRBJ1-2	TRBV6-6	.	TGTGCCAGCAGCGACAGGCAGCTAAGCTATGGCTACACCTTC	CASSDRQLSYGYTF
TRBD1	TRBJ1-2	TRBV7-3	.	TGTGCCAGCAGCTTAAAGGCCAGGGGGTTACGCTACTATGGCTACACCTTC	CASSLKARGLRYYGYTF
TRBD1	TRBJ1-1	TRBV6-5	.	TGTGCCAGCACAGCGACAGGGGGCTCCTTCGAAGCTTTCTTT	CASTATGGSFEAFF
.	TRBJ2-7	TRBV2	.	TGTGCCTCAGCGGACCGGGCCTCACTACAGCAGTACTTC	CASADRASLQQYF
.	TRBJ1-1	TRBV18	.	TGTGCCAGCTCACCTGGAGGAGTAAACACTGAAGCTTTCTTT	CASSPGGVNTEAFF
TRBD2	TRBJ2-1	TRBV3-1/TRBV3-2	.	TGTGCCAGCAGCCAAGACCCGGGGGGGATCTCCTACAATGAGCAGTTCTTC	CASSQDPGGISYNEQFF
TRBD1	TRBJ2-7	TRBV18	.	TGTGCCAGCTCAGGGGGGACAGGGCCTTACGAGCAGTACTTC	CASSGGTGPYEQYF
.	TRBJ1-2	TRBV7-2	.	TGTGCCAGCAGCTTAGCGAGTCGAGGGAGCTTTAACTATGGCTACACCTTC	CASSLASRGSFNYGYTF
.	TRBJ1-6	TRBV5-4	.	TGTGCCAGCAGCTTGGGTCAGGGTTCCTATAATTCACCCCTCCACTTT	CASSLGQGSYNSPLHF
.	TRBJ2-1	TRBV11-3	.	TGTGCCAGCAGCCTCACTTTTGCTAGCGATAACCGAAATGAGCAGTTCTTC	CASSLTFASDNRNEQFF
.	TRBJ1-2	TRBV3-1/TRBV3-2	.	TGTGCCAGCAGCGACACGTTCGCACGGAACTATGGCTACACCTTC	CASSDTFARNYGYTF
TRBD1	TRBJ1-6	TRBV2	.	TGTGCCAGCAGTGAGTTTGGGACAGGGGATTCACCCCTCCACTTT	CASSEFGTGDSPLHF
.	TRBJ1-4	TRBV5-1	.	TGCGCCAGCAGCTTGCCTTTTGGGACACGGGATGAAAAACTGTTTTTT	CASSLPFGTRDEKLFF
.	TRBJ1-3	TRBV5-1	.	TGCGCCAGCAGCTCCGACGGGAGCTCTGGAAACACCATATATTTT	CASSSDGSSGNTIYF
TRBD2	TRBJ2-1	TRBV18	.	TGTGCCAGCTCACCACCACTAGCGGGGGGGTACAATGAGCAGTTCTTC	CASSPPLAGGYNEQFF
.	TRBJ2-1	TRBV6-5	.	TGTGCCAGCAGTTACACCGTCGGGGGGCCCCGGTTCTTC	CASSYTVGGPRFF
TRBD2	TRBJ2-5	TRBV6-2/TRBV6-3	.	TGTGCCAGCAGTTACCCTTCCCACGGGGGGGGCCAAGAGACCCAGTACTTC	CASSYPSHGGGQETQYF
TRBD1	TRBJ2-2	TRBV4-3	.	TGCGCCAGCAGCCAGCTTACAGGGGGCGGCGGGGAGCTGTTTTTT	CASSQLTGGGGELFF
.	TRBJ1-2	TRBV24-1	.	TGTGCCACCAGTGACGGACATGACCGCTACACCTTC	CATSDGHDRYTF
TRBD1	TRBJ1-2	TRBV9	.	TGTGCCAGCAGCGTCACCTCATCTACAGGGACAGGGGCCTATGGCTACACCTTC	CASSVTSSTGTGAYGYTF
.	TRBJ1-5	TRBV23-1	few	TGCGCCAGCAGTCAGGGGGGGAGATTTCAGCCCCAGCATTTT	CASSQGGRFQPQHF
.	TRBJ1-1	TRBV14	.	TGTGCCAGCAGCCAAGACAGGGTGAACACTGAAGCTTTCTTT	CASSQDRVNTEAFF
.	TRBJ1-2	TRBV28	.	TGTGCCAGCGAACCCCCGGCCCCCAGGGGTTACCACTATGGCTACACCTTC	CASEPPAPRGYHYGYTF
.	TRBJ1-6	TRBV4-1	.	TGCGCCAGCAGCCTGGTGGAGGCTACCAATTCACCCCTCCACTTT	CASSLVEATNSPLHF
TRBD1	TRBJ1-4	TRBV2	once	TGTGCCAGCAGTGCGGAAGACAGGGGGCAGGGAAAACTGTTTTTT	CASSAEDRGQGKLFF
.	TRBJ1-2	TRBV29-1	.	TGCAGCGTTAGCGACAGAGTCTATGGCTACACCTTC	CSVSDRVYGYTF
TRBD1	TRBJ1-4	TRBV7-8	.	TGTGCCAGCAGCCTGGACAGGGTTGAAAAACTGTTTTTT	CASSLDRVEKLFF
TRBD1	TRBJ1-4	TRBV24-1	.	TGTGCCACCAGTGACAGACAGGGACCTAATGAAAAACTGTTTTTT	CATSDRQGPNEKLFF
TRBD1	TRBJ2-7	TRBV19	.	TGTGCCAGTAGTATCAGACAGGGAGTCTACGAGCAGTACTTC	CASSIRQGVYEQYF
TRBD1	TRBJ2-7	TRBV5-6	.	TGTGCCAGCAGCCCACAGGGGGGCGAGCAGTACTTC	CASSPQGGEQYF
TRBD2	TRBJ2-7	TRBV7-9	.	TGTGCCAGCAAGGGTAGCGGGATTGACGAGCAGTACTTC	CASKGSGIDEQYF
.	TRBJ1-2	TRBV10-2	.	TGCGCCAGCGGGCAAGGGGCGCATGGCTACACCTTC	CASGQGAHGYTF
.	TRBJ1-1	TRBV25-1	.	TGTGCCAGCAGTCGAGGCACTGAAGCTTTCTTT	CASSRGTEAFF
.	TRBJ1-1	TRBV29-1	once	TGCAGCGTTGGAGAACTTCTGAGGACAGTTGAAGCTTTCTTT	CSVGELLRTVEAFF
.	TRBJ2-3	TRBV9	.	TGTGCCAGCAGCGTAGACCTCCCTCGCGGGGCCTCCACAGATACGCAGTATTTT	CASSVDLPRGASTDTQYF
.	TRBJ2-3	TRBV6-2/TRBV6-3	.	TGTGCCAGCAGTTATCCGTCAGCGGCTAGCACAGATACGCAGTATTTT	CASSYPSAASTDTQYF
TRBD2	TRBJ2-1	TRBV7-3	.	TGTGCCAGCAGCCTACACGGGGGGGCAAACTACAATGAGCAGTTCTTC	CASSLHGGANYNEQFF
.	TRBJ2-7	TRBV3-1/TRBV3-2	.	TGTGCCAGCAGCCAAGATAGCTGGGGGCGAGGCGAGCAGTACTTC	CASSQDSWGRGEQYF
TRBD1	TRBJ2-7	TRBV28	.	TGTGCCAGCAGTTTGGGGGACAGGGACTACGAGCAGTACTTC	CASSLGDRDYEQYF
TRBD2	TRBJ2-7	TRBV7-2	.	TGTGCCAGCAGCTTAGTGGGCGGGAGTTACGAGCAGTACTTC	CASSLVGGSYEQYF
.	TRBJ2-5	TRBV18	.	TGTGCCAGCTCACCATCCTTGGAGACCCAGTACTTC	CASSPSLETQYF
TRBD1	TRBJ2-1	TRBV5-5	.	TGTGCCAGCAGCTGGGGAGGACAGGGATTCAATGAGCAGTTCTTC	CASSWGGQGFNEQFF